This TCR beta chain was sequenced during a study of cytomegalovirus exposure and HLA in healthy donors. Study-level points and caveats: The Asian-associated ancestry cluster reportedly had fewer N-insertions than the approximately 630-donor mean in a later analysis. Based on reports, TCR beta sequences accurately predicted HLA-A and HLA-B alleles for most subjects.

The CDR3 has 16 amino acids. Germline loops: CDR1 LNHDA, CDR2 SQIVND (reference sequence). Losses at the gene ends were 3 bases for V and 2 bases for J; bases not matched to a gene: 9. Of note for this clone: Antigen unknown.

This PCR relied on a set of 60 Vbeta primers and 13 Jbeta primers. Profiling relied on immunoSEQ multiplex PCR, and the TCRdb table lists in-frame clones only, not all of them. The table lists 100,000 to 150,000 clones, 81% of them singletons, with roughly 4% in the top ten. Specimen: PBMCs. V usage is TRBV19 and J usage is TRBJ2-5; 7 bases are a match to TRBD2. This TCR derives from a man between 18 and 35 years old in good health and CMV-seropositive. CDR3 sequence (DNA): TGTGCCAGTAGTATCGAACTAGCGCGGACTCAAGAGACCCAGTACTTC. Amino acids: CASSIELARTQETQYF.